Listed below are T cell receptor beta chains from one sample, sequenced in a study of shared clonotypes between healthy human individuals. Here immunoSEQ multiplex PCR was the method, and the copy in TCRdb shows in-frame clones only, minus some. The table includes millions of clones, about 95% detected once. The sequenced sample was naive CD4+ T cells sorted from blood. The receptor source for this set is a man between 18 and 29 years old in good health. Both conserved end residues are part of each CDR3. A D gene is named only where the DNA matches it firmly. Not every row has a clone size; where given, it reads once, few, many or a size class.

cdr3_aa	d_call	v_call	j_call	clone_size
CASSGGTGLQYF	TRBD1	TRBV5-1	TRBJ2-7	.
CASSLSGTRRGELFF	TRBD2	TRBV7-9	TRBJ2-2	.
CASRVTYSNQPQHF	.	TRBV6-1	TRBJ1-5	.
CASSLDSLPIHLYEQYF	.	TRBV7-9	TRBJ2-7	once
CASSPPGDRGYEQYF	TRBD1	TRBV28	TRBJ2-7	.
CASSGLGGGDWEQYF	.	TRBV28	TRBJ2-7	.
CAWIQVAAFF	.	TRBV30	TRBJ1-1	.
CASSSTDRGQTIYF	TRBD1	TRBV5-4	TRBJ1-3	many
CASSSNSGRGETQYF	TRBD2	TRBV7-6	TRBJ2-5	.
CAWSGLADGELFF	TRBD2	TRBV30	TRBJ2-2	.
CASSPSPTGKHEQYF	TRBD1	TRBV7-2	TRBJ2-7	.
CASHGGTPGKGGEQYF	TRBD2	TRBV2	TRBJ2-7	.
CASSKDRALNQPQHF	TRBD1	TRBV5-8	TRBJ1-5	.
CASKQGALGTGELFF	TRBD1	TRBV4-2	TRBJ2-2	.
CASRDGHVSNQPQHF	.	TRBV6-1	TRBJ1-5	.
CASSLGTASNQPQHF	.	TRBV5-1	TRBJ1-5	.
CASSPQDRGNTIYF	TRBD1	TRBV5-1	TRBJ1-3	.
CAFTGSTDTQYF	.	TRBV30	TRBJ2-3	.
CASSLAGGTMAGELFF	.	TRBV7-6	TRBJ2-2	.
CASSAISTGWGNQPQHF	TRBD1	TRBV6-1	TRBJ1-5	.
CASSIGTANNQPQHF	.	TRBV19	TRBJ1-5	.
CASSEQGAETQYF	TRBD1	TRBV2	TRBJ2-5	.
CASSPSGQGNTGELFF	TRBD1	TRBV5-1	TRBJ2-2	.
CASRPPPGQGSEQYF	TRBD1	TRBV28	TRBJ2-7	.
CASSESWAYNSPLHF	.	TRBV6-1	TRBJ1-6	.
CASSLRPGQGNQPQHF	TRBD1	TRBV7-2	TRBJ1-5	.
CAIPLSGANEKLFF	.	TRBV7-9	TRBJ1-4	.
CASSLDSQQQFF	.	TRBV5-1	TRBJ2-1	.
CASSQDYWGTSGQETQYF	TRBD2	TRBV4-3	TRBJ2-5	.
CASRTGLANTGELFF	TRBD2	TRBV2	TRBJ2-2	few
CAWSVPTGFTDTQYF	.	TRBV30	TRBJ2-3	.
CASSYRGDQFGETQYF	.	TRBV6-5	TRBJ2-5	.
CASSIGQGGNQPQHF	TRBD1	TRBV2	TRBJ1-5	.
CASSLVASGVQETQYF	TRBD2	TRBV5-1	TRBJ2-5	.
CAISEGLNTGELFF	.	TRBV10-3	TRBJ2-2	.
CASSPLQGPAYGYTF	.	TRBV7-7	TRBJ1-2	.
CASRTRGQGATNEKLFF	TRBD1	TRBV2	TRBJ1-4	.
CASSLEVLVSYNEQFF	.	TRBV5-4	TRBJ2-1	.
CASRDGSSGTIGSQYF	TRBD2	TRBV5-1	TRBJ2-5	.
CASSYSTGELFF	.	TRBV6-5	TRBJ2-2	few
CSVEDPLNRWGKLFF	.	TRBV29-1	TRBJ1-4	.
CASSRLAGTDTQYF	TRBD2	TRBV13	TRBJ2-3	.
CASSRGQGAGELFF	TRBD1	TRBV6-5	TRBJ2-2	.
CASSLDHEQFF	.	TRBV11-2	TRBJ2-1	.
CASSVSPGLLQETQYF	.	TRBV5-1	TRBJ2-5	.
CASSIGSIGYTQYF	.	TRBV19	TRBJ2-3	.
CASSPILQGSTDTQYF	.	TRBV7-8	TRBJ2-3	.
CASSFGGTNTEAFF	.	TRBV5-1	TRBJ1-1	.
CASSHGTSGAYYEQYF	TRBD2	TRBV5-1	TRBJ2-7	.